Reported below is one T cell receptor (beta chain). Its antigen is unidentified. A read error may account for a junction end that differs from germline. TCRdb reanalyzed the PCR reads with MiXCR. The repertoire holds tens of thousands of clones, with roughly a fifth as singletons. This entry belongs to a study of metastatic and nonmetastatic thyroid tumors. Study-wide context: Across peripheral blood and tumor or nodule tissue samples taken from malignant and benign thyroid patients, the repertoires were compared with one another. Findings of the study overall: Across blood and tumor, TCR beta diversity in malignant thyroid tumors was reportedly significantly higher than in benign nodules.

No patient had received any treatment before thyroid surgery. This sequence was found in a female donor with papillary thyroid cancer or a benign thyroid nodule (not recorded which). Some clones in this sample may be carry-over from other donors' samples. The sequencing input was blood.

CDR3 coding DNA: TGTGCCAGCACCCTGCGGCGGTTTGGTGAGCATTTCTTC. Its protein product is CASTLRRFGEHFF. The chain employs TRBV5-6 and TRBJ2-1; D call uncertain. The length of the CDR3 is 13 residues. Germline assignment: CDR1 SGHDT and CDR2 YYEEEE.